This entry is about one T cell receptor (beta chain). Its specificity is not known. Only in-frame clones appear in the TCRdb table, and some are missing; sequencing was by immunoSEQ multiplex PCR. The sample yields roughly 100,000 clones, roughly 80% seen once. The data stem from a study of radiotherapy plus CTLA-4 blockade in lung cancer. General observations from the study: The study found tumor-derived TCR clones expanded in blood after radiotherapy plus ipilimumab.

CDR3 size: 16 residues. V lost 0 bases and J lost 6, with 15 bases in between. Germline V gene lookup returns CDR1 SGHKS and CDR2 YYEKEE (reference sequence). This chain connects TRBV5-5 to TRBJ2-2; the D is unclear. Sample: peripheral blood, taken from a patient treated with radiotherapy plus ipilimumab. The receptor was isolated from a human donor with non-small cell lung cancer that progressed on radiotherapy plus ipilimumab. CDR3 sequence: CASSLDGSAPAGELFF. In DNA form, the CDR3 reads TGTGCCAGCAGCTTGGATGGGTCTGCCCCAGCCGGGGAGCTGTTTTTT.